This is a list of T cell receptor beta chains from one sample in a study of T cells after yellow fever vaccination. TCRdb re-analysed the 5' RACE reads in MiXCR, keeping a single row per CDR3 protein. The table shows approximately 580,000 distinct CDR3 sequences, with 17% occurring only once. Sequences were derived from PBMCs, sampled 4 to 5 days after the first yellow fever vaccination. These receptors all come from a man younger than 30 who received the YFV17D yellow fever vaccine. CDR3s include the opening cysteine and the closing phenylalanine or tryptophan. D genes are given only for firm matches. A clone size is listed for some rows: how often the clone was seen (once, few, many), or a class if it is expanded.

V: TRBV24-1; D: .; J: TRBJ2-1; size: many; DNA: TGTGCCACCAGGGACAGTTCCTACAATGAGCAGTTCTTC; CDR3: CATRDSSYNEQFF
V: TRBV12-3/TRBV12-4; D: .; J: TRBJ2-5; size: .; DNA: TGTGCCAGCACCGGCACCGGACGGGAGACCCAGTACTTC; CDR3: CASTGTGRETQYF
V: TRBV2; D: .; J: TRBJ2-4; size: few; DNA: TGTGCCAGCAGGGCCGGGACATCAGCCAAAAACATTCAGTACTTC; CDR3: CASRAGTSAKNIQYF
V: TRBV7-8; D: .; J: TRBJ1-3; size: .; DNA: TGTGCCAGCAGCCCCCGACAGACCAACACCATATATTTT; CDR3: CASSPRQTNTIYF
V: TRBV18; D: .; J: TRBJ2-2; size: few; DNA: TGTGCCAGCTCTGCCCGGGACTGGAGCACCGGGGAGCTGTTTTTT; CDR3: CASSARDWSTGELFF
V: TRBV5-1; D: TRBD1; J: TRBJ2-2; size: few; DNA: TGCGCCAGCAGCCCCACCTGGACAGGGGGCGCCGGGGAGCTGTTTTTT; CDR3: CASSPTWTGGAGELFF
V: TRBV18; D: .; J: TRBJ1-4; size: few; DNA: TGTGCCAGCTCCGAAGGGGCAACTAATGAAAAACTGTTTTTT; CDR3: CASSEGATNEKLFF
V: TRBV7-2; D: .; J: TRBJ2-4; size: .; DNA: TGTGCCAGCAACATGAGAAGGTACATTCAGTACTTC; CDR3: CASNMRRYIQYF
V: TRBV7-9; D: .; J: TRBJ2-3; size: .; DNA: TGTGCCAGCAGCTTCGGCCTCAACACGCAGTATTTT; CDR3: CASSFGLNTQYF
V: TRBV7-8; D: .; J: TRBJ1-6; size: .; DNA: TGTGCCAGCAGCTTAGACGCGGGGATCTATAATTCACCCCTCCACTTT; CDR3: CASSLDAGIYNSPLHF
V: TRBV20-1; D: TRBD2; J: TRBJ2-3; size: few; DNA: TGCAGTGCTCCCCCTGTAGCGGGGGTCGGAGATACGCAGTATTTT; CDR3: CSAPPVAGVGDTQYF
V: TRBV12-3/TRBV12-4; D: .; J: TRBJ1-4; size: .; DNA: TGTGCCAGCAGTTTATGGGCGCAAGGGGAAAAACTGTTTTTT; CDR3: CASSLWAQGEKLFF
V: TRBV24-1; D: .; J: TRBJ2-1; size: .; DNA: TGTGCCACCAGTGACCCTAGGGTGGGCCATGAGCAGTTCTTC; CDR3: CATSDPRVGHEQFF
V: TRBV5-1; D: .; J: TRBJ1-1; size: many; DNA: TGCGCCAGCAGCTTCGTCGGACAGCATAACACTGAAGCTTTCTTT; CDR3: CASSFVGQHNTEAFF
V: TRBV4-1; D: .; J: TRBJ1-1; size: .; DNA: TGCGCCAGCAGCCATGCGGGGAGGGAGGACACTGAAGCTTTCTTT; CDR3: CASSHAGREDTEAFF
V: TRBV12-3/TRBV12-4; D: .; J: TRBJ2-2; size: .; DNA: TGTGCCAGCAGTTTAGTTAAGGGGGACTACACCGGGGAGCTGTTTTTT; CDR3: CASSLVKGDYTGELFF
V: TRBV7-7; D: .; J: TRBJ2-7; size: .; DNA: TGTGCCAGCAGCTACCGTTGGGAAGGAGAGCAGTACTTC; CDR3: CASSYRWEGEQYF
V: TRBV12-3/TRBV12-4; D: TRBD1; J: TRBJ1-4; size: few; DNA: TGTGCCAGCCACCAGGGACAGGGAAGTGAAAAACTGTTTTTT; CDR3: CASHQGQGSEKLFF
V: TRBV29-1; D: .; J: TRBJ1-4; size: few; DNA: TGCAGCGTTGAAGTCAGAAAGAAGGAAAAACTGTTTTTT; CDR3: CSVEVRKKEKLFF
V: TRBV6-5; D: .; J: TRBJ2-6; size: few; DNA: TGTGCCAGCAGATTAGGGTCTGGGGCCAACGTCCTGACTTTC; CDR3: CASRLGSGANVLTF
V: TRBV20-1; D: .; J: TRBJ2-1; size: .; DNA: TGCAGTCTACCCGAAGGAGGGGCCGATGAGCAGTTCTTC; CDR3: CSLPEGGADEQFF
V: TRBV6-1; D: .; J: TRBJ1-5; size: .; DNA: TGTGCCAGCAGTGACCGGGGGCTGGGCAATCAGCCCCAGCATTTT; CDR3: CASSDRGLGNQPQHF
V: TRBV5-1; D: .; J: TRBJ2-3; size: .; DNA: TGCGCCAGCAGCGTGGGGGGATTGAACACAGATACGCAGTATTTT; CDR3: CASSVGGLNTDTQYF
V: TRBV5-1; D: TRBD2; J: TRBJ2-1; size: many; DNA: TGCGCCAGCAGCTTGGGGACTAGCGGGGTATACAATGAGCAGTTCTTC; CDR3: CASSLGTSGVYNEQFF
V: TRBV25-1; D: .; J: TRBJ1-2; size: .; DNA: TGTGCCAGCAGTGAGGGGAAAGGTCTAAGTACCGCTAACTATGGCTACACCTTC; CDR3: CASSEGKGLSTANYGYTF
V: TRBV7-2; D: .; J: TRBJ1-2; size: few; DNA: TGTGCCAGCAGCTCGACCTGGGGTAACTATGGCTACACCTTC; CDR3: CASSSTWGNYGYTF
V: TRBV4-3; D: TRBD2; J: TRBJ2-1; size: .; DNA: TGCGCCAGCAGCCAGCGGGGGGGCGTATACAATGAGCAGTTCTTC; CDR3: CASSQRGGVYNEQFF
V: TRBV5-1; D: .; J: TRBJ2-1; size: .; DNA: TGCGCCAGCAGCGTTGTCCCAGGGCGCCTCAATGAGCAGTTCTTC; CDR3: CASSVVPGRLNEQFF